Listed below are T cell receptor beta chains from one sample, sequenced in a study of lymphopenia after photon versus proton radiotherapy. Some clones are missing from TCRdb's copy, which holds only in-frame ones; the method was immunoSEQ multiplex PCR. Of several thousand clones in the sample, around 90% are singletons; the top ten hold 20% to 25%. Material: peripheral blood, obtained from a patient treated with photon-based radiotherapy. Receptors were obtained from an elderly man with cholangiocarcinoma. The CDR3 runs from the conserved cysteine through the conserved F or W. The order of the fields is J gene, V gene, D gene, clone size, CDR3 length, CDR3 DNA, CDR3 protein. A D gene is named only where the DNA matches it firmly. Not every row has a clone size; where given, it reads once, few, many or a size class.

>TRBJ1-1|TRBV5-1|-|-|13
TGCGCCAGCAGCCCTGTACTGAACACTGAAGCTTTCTTT
CASSPVLNTEAFF
>TRBJ2-7|TRBV28|TRBD2|-|15
TGTGCCAGCAGTCTTACTAGCGGGGGGGCTCGCGAGCAGTACTTC
CASSLTSGGAREQYF
>TRBJ1-1|TRBV9|TRBD1|-|14
TGTGCCAGCAGCGTAGGAGGGGGCTTGACTGAAGCTTTCTTT
CASSVGGGLTEAFF
>TRBJ1-2|TRBV28|-|once|15
TGTGCCAGCAGTTTATCGGGGCTCATTGCCAGCGGCTACACCTTC
CASSLSGLIASGYTF
>TRBJ2-2|TRBV7-7|-|-|14
TGTGCTAGCAGCCCGGACAAGAACACCGGGGAGCTGTTTTTT
CASSPDKNTGELFF
>TRBJ1-1|TRBV6-1|-|few|14
TGTGCCAGCAGTGATCGGGGGGGGAACACTGAAGCTTTCTTT
CASSDRGGNTEAFF
>TRBJ2-3|TRBV9|-|-|15
TGTGCCAGCAGCTCAACGGTTAGGAGCACAGATACGCAGTATTTT
CASSSTVRSTDTQYF
>TRBJ2-3|TRBV5-6|-|-|12
TGTGCCAGCAGCTTGAGCTCAGATACGCAGTATTTT
CASSLSSDTQYF
>TRBJ1-2|TRBV30|-|-|13
TGTGCCTGGAGCTGGGGAGCTAACTATGGCTACACCTTC
CAWSWGANYGYTF
>TRBJ2-5|TRBV10-3|-|-|13
TGTGCCATCAGGGGGGGAAACCAAGAGACCCAGTACTTC
CAIRGGNQETQYF
>TRBJ2-7|TRBV5-4|TRBD1|-|14
TGTGCCAGCAGCTTGGCCGGACAGGGCGACGAGCAGTACTTC
CASSLAGQGDEQYF
>TRBJ2-4|TRBV6-1|TRBD1|-|20
TGTGCCAGCAGTGAAGCCGGGACAGGGGTGGGATTGCCGGCCAAAAACATTCAGTACTTC
CASSEAGTGVGLPAKNIQYF
>TRBJ2-3|TRBV4-2|-|-|15
TGTGCCAGCAGCCAAGTTAGGGAGGGCACAGATACGCAGTATTTT
CASSQVREGTDTQYF
>TRBJ1-1|TRBV5-1|-|-|14
TGCGCCAGCAGCTTGGAGGGAGGGAGCACTGAAGCTTTCTTT
CASSLEGGSTEAFF
>TRBJ2-7|TRBV28|-|-|14
TGTGCCAGCAGTTTATCCCACCGCTTCTACGAGCAGTACTTC
CASSLSHRFYEQYF
>TRBJ2-1|TRBV2|TRBD1|-|11
TGTGCCAGCAGTGGGGACAGTATAAGGTTCTTC
CASSGDSIRFF
>TRBJ2-3|TRBV28|-|-|13
TGTGCCAGCTCGAGGGGGGGTACAGATACGCAGTATTTT
CASSRGGTDTQYF
>TRBJ2-4|TRBV2|TRBD1|-|12
TGTGCCAGCAGGGGGACAGGGAGCATTCAGTACTTC
CASRGTGSIQYF
>TRBJ2-3|TRBV6-1|-|-|11
TGTGCCAGCACTCGCACAGATACGCAGTATTTT
CASTRTDTQYF
>TRBJ2-5|TRBV7-3|-|-|15
TGTGCCAGCAGCTTAAACCCAGGGGATGGGGAGACCCAGTACTTC
CASSLNPGDGETQYF
>TRBJ2-7|TRBV19|TRBD2|-|14
TGTGCCAGTAGTATCCAAGCGGGAGCATACGAGCAGTACTTC
CASSIQAGAYEQYF
>TRBJ2-5|TRBV7-3|-|-|15
TGTGCCAGCAGCTTAAACGGCGGATTAAAAGAGACCCAGTACTTC
CASSLNGGLKETQYF
>TRBJ1-1|TRBV2|TRBD1|once|16
TGTGCCAGCACCTCACGGACAGGGGGCTTGAACACTGAAGCTTTCTTT
CASTSRTGGLNTEAFF
>TRBJ1-3|TRBV6-6|TRBD1|-|14
TGTGCCAGCAGGAAGACAGGGCCAGGAAACACCATATATTTT
CASRKTGPGNTIYF
>TRBJ2-4|TRBV4-1|-|-|15
TGCGCCAGCAGCCAAGATCTTCCAGCTAGGAACATTCAGTACTTC
CASSQDLPARNIQYF
>TRBJ2-1|TRBV7-8|TRBD1|-|16
TGTGCCAGCAGCTTTACAGGGGGCGGCGCCTACAATGAGCAGTTCTTC
CASSFTGGGAYNEQFF
>TRBJ1-1|TRBV7-3|-|-|13
TGTGCCAGCAGCTCTGGACAGAGCTTAGAAGCTTTCTTT
CASSSGQSLEAFF
>TRBJ2-7|TRBV6-1|TRBD1|few|13
TGTGCCAGCAACACGGGACAGGGCTACGAGCAGTACTTC
CASNTGQGYEQYF
>TRBJ1-4|TRBV6-5|-|few|14
TGTGCCAGCAGTTACCGCAGGGACGAGGAAAAACTGTTTTTT
CASSYRRDEEKLFF
>TRBJ1-2|TRBV5-4|TRBD1|-|15
TGTGCCAGCAGCTTGAGGCAGGGGGCAGGCTATGGCTACACCTTC
CASSLRQGAGYGYTF
>TRBJ2-7|TRBV7-2|-|-|14
TGTGCCAGCAGCTTAGCTCCAGGTTCCTACGAGCAGTACTTC
CASSLAPGSYEQYF
>TRBJ2-1|TRBV28|TRBD2|-|16
TGTGCCAGCAAGCAGGGACTAGCGGGGGGCGGCTATGAGCAGTTCTTC
CASKQGLAGGGYEQFF
>TRBJ1-1|TRBV14|TRBD1|once|14
TGTGCCAGCAGCCAAGGGACAGGGCGGACTGAAGCTTTCTTT
CASSQGTGRTEAFF
>TRBJ1-2|TRBV9|-|-|15
TGTGCCAGCAGCGTAGAGGATATCGGGCCGGAGGGCTACACCTTC
CASSVEDIGPEGYTF
>TRBJ2-3|TRBV5-1|-|-|14
TGCGCCAGTTCTGGACAGGAACGGGGGGATACGCAGTATTTT
CASSGQERGDTQYF
>TRBJ2-3|TRBV7-3|TRBD2|-|18
TGTGCCAGCAGCTTACAGGGACTAGCGGGGCCCAAGGTAGATACGCAGTATTTT
CASSLQGLAGPKVDTQYF
>TRBJ1-2|TRBV5-8|TRBD1|-|15
TGTGCCAGCAGCAGCCGGGACAGGGATCACTATGGCTACACCTTC
CASSSRDRDHYGYTF
>TRBJ2-3|TRBV2|-|-|14
TGTGCCAGCAGTGCAGGACGGAGCACAGATACGCAGTATTTT
CASSAGRSTDTQYF
>TRBJ2-3|TRBV5-8|-|-|17
TGTGCCAGCCCGGATGGTTTCTGGGAAGGCGGCACAGATACGCAGTATTTT
CASPDGFWEGGTDTQYF
>TRBJ2-2|TRBV6-5|TRBD1|-|16
TGTGCCAGCAGTTACTCACAGGGGGGCTACACCGGGGAGCTGTTTTTT
CASSYSQGGYTGELFF
>TRBJ2-2|TRBV2|-|-|13
TGTGCCAGCAGAGAAACAGGGATCGGGGAGCTGTTTTTT
CASRETGIGELFF
>TRBJ1-5|TRBV4-1|TRBD1|-|16
TGCGCCAGCAGCCCTACTGGGACAGGGTGGAATCAGCCCCAGCATTTT
CASSPTGTGWNQPQHF
>TRBJ1-2|TRBV28|TRBD1|-|12
TGTGCCAGCAGTACACAGGGGGTAGGCTACACCTTC
CASSTQGVGYTF
>TRBJ2-7|TRBV27|TRBD1|-|15
TGTGCCAGCAGTATACGAATGGGACAGCACTACGAGCAGTACTTC
CASSIRMGQHYEQYF
>TRBJ1-5|TRBV11-2|-|-|13
TGTGCCAGCAGCTTACAGACTAATCAGCCCCAGCATTTT
CASSLQTNQPQHF
>TRBJ2-7|TRBV10-3|-|-|13
TGTGCCGCCTCAACCGGGACCTCGGGCGAGCAGTACTTC
CAASTGTSGEQYF
>TRBJ1-1|TRBV30|-|-|12
TGTGCCTGGGGGCCAGGGAACACTGAAGCTTTCTTT
CAWGPGNTEAFF
>TRBJ1-3|TRBV10-3|TRBD1|-|14
TGTGCCATTGGCCGGGACAGCTTTGGAAACACCATATATTTT
CAIGRDSFGNTIYF
>TRBJ2-3|TRBV5-1|-|once|15
TGCGCCAGCAGCTTGGATTCACCTCGCACAGATACGCAGTATTTT
CASSLDSPRTDTQYF
>TRBJ1-4|TRBV6-5|TRBD1|few|14
TGTGCCAGCAGTCTGACAGGGGGGAGGGAAAAACTGTTTTTT
CASSLTGGREKLFF
>TRBJ2-7|TRBV6-6|TRBD1|-|14
TGTGCCAGCAGTTACAAGGGGGCATCCTACGAGCAGTACTTC
CASSYKGASYEQYF
>TRBJ1-1|TRBV5-5|-|-|15
TGTGCCAGCAGCGAAGGACAGCGCATGAACACTGAAGCTTTCTTT
CASSEGQRMNTEAFF
>TRBJ1-1|TRBV30|-|-|12
TGTGCCTGGAGTGTAGGGTACGGTGAAGCTTTCTTT
CAWSVGYGEAFF
>TRBJ1-2|TRBV7-9|TRBD1|-|15
TGTGCCAGCAGCTTAGGGACAGGGGGCAACTATGGCTACACCTTC
CASSLGTGGNYGYTF